Listed here is a single TCR beta chain. The antigen is not known. This record comes from a study of cytotoxic CD8 clonotypes in ibrutinib-treated CLL. Target depth was 1 in 200,000 to 1 in 1 million T cells, about 10x per clonotype. Clones were read by immunoSEQ multiplex PCR, and TCRdb kept only the in-frame ones, dropping some. This table holds fewer than 200,000 clones, approximately 84% found once. The CDR3 spans 12 residues. The ends were cut back, 5 bases at V and 9 bases at J, with 13 bases in the middle. Germline CDR1 and CDR2: WSHSY and SAAADI. Study results and limitations: Samples were collected at differing times from sustained-remission and progressing patients. Clonality was higher at ibrutinib response and returned toward baseline at progression. Public clonotypes showed up rarely, and on treatment they shrank or held steady.

Sequencing was performed on PBMCs, taken after 24 months of ibrutinib treatment. This clonotype was obtained from a human donor with chronic lymphocytic leukemia. The V and J genes are TRBV10-2 and TRBJ1-1, with D possibly matching TRBD1 (6 bases). The CDR3 spells CASSSWTAQAFF. In DNA form, the CDR3 reads TGCGCCAGCAGTTCTTGGACAGCCCAAGCTTTCTTT.